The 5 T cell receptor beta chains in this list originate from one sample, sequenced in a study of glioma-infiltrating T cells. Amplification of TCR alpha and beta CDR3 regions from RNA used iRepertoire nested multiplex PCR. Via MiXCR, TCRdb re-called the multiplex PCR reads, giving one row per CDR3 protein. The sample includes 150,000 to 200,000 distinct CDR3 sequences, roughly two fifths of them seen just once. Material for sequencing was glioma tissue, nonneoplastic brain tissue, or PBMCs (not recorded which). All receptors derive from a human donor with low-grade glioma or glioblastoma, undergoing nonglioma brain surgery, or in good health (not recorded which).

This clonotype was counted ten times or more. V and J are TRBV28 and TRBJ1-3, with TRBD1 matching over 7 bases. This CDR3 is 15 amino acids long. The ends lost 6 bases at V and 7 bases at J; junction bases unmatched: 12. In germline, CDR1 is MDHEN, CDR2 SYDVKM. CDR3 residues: CASSDREGGRNTIYF. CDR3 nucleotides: TGTGCCAGCAGCGACAGGGAGGGAGGAAGGAACACCATATATTTT.

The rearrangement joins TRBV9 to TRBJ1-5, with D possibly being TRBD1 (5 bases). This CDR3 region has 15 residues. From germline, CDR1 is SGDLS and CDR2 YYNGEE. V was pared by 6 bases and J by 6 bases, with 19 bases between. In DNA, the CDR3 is TGTGCCAGCACCCCCACGTCCGACAGAACTCAGCCCCAGCATTTT. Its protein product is CASTPTSDRTQPQHF.

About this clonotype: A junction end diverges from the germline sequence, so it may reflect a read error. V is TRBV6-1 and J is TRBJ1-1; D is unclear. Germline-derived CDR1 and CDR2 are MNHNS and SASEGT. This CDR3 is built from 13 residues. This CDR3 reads CASSVGGPTGAFF. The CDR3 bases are TGTGCGAGCAGTGTTGGAGGACCCACTGGAGCTTTCTTT.

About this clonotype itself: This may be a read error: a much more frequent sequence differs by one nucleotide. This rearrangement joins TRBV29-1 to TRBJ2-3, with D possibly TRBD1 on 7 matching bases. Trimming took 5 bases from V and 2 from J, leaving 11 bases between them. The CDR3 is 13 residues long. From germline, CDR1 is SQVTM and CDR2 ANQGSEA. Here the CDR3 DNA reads TGCAGCGTTACAGGGGACTTCACAGATACGCAGTATTTT. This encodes CSVTGDFTDTQYF.

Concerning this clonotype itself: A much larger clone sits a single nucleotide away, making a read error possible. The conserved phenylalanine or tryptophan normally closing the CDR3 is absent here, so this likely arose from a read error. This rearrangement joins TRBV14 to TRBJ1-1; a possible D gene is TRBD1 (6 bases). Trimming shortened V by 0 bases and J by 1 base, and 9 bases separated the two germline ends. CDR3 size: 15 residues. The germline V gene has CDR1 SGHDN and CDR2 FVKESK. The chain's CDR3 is CASSQEGARNTEAFL. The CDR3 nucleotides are TGTGCCAGCAGCCAAGAGGGGGCACGGAACACTGAAGCTTTCCTT.